The 19 T cell receptor beta chains reported below all come from one sample, sequenced in a study of blood T cell repertoires in COVID-19. Sequencing used immunoSEQ multiplex PCR; TCRdb keeps in-frame clones, though not all of them. The sample records 55,000 to 70,000 clones, roughly 80% being singletons. The sequenced sample was peripheral blood. These receptors came from a man aged 55-75 years with acute or convalescent COVID-19.

This chain uses TRBV25-1 with TRBJ2-5; maybe TRBD1 (6 bases). V was cut by 1 base and J by 4 bases, with 13 bases left in between. Germline V lookup: CDR1 MGHDK, CDR2 SYGVNS. The CDR3 length is 15 residues. CDR3 in amino acids: CASSESLTRGETQYF. The CDR3 nucleotides are TGTGCCAGCAGTGAATCTCTGACCAGGGGAGAGACCCAGTACTTC.

This clone is a singleton in its sample. The chain recombines TRBV12-5 with TRBJ2-7, with 8 positions matching TRBD1. CDR1 and CDR2 from the germline V gene are LGHNT and FRNRAP. With 0 bases clipped from V and 1 base from J, the junction kept 2 bases outside the gene matches. The CDR3 length is 15 residues. The CDR3 loop is CASGLVQGESYEQYF. As DNA, the CDR3 is TGTGCTAGTGGTTTGGTACAGGGGGAATCCTACGAGCAGTACTTC.

The rearrangement links TRBV6-2 or TRBV6-3 to TRBJ2-7, with D possibly TRBD2 on 5 matching bases. Germline values: CDR1 MNHEY, CDR2 SVGEGT. Trimming pared 5 bases from V and 3 bases from J, leaving 11 bases between. The CDR3 is made up of 13 amino acids. The CDR3 region has the DNA TGTGCCAGCAGTGATCAACGGGGCTACGAGCAGTACTTC. Protein product: CASSDQRGYEQYF.

The V gene is TRBV10-3, the J gene TRBJ1-3; D perhaps matches TRBD1 (6 bases). Germline loops: CDR1 ENHRY, CDR2 SYGVKD. The CDR3 runs 16 residues. Trimming removed 6 bases at V and 0 bases at J, with 15 bases between. The CDR3 loop is CAIRIQGPRSGNTIYF. For the CDR3, the DNA is TGTGCCATCAGGATACAGGGCCCCCGCTCTGGAAACACCATATATTTT.

This chain joins TRBV21-1 and TRBJ2-5; the table calls TRBD1, which could not be checked here. TRBV21-1 is a known pseudogene. CDR3 length: 16 amino acids. CDR3 loop: CASSKPVGARQETQYF. As DNA, the CDR3 is TGTGCCAGCAGCAAACCCGTAGGGGCAAGGCAAGAGACCCAGTACTTC.

The genes are TRBV19 and TRBJ1-5; 9 nucleotides match TRBD1. The germline CDR1 and CDR2 sequences are LNHDA and SQIVND (reference sequence). The CDR3 has 13 residues. Losses at the gene ends were 5 bases for V and 7 bases for J; bases not matched to a gene: 3. The CDR3 loop is CASSRTGVQPQHF. The CDR3 nucleotides read TGTGCCAGTAGTCGGACAGGGGTGCAGCCCCAGCATTTT. Looking up the rest from reference TRBV19 and TRBJ1-5 gives the full variable domain: DGGITQSPKYLFRKEGQNVTLSCEQNLNHDAMYWYRQDPGQGLRLIYYSQIVNDFQKGDIAEGYSVSREKKESFPLTVTSAQKNPTAFYLCASSRTGVQPQHFGDGTRLSIL.

The CDR3 nucleotides read TGCGCCAGCAGCTTGGGACTAGCGGGCGACGAGCAGTACTTC. Translating gives CASSLGLAGDEQYF. The V gene is TRBV5-1, the J gene TRBJ2-7; 10 bases are shared with TRBD2. The length of the CDR3 is 14 residues. V lost 0 bases, J lost 5 bases, and 2 bases stayed unmatched. CDR1 SGHRS and CDR2 YFSETQ come from the germline V gene.

The rearrangement uses TRBV5-1 and TRBJ2-7; tentatively, D is TRBD2 (6 bases). Trimming left V 0 bases short and J 2 bases short, with 12 bases between. Per germline, CDR1 SGHRS and CDR2 YFSETQ. The CDR3 sequence is 15 residues long. This CDR3 is CASSLVGGFTYEQYF. CDR3 coding DNA: TGCGCCAGCAGCTTGGTGGGAGGCTTTACCTACGAGCAGTACTTC.

The J gene is TRBJ2-3, the V gene TRBV7-2; perhaps TRBD2 as D (6 bases). Germline CDR1 reads SGHTA; CDR2 reads FQGNSA. This CDR3 comprises 14 residues. Trimming removed 1 base from V and 2 bases from J, with 7 bases in between. The CDR3 nucleotides are TGTGCCAGCAGCTTAGGGGGGGACACAGATACGCAGTATTTT. Its translation is CASSLGGDTDTQYF.

The table lists this clone with a few counts. The rearrangement joins TRBV19 to TRBJ1-1; 8 bases are a match to TRBD1. V lost 5 bases to trimming and J lost 1 base; unmatched junction nucleotides: 15. The CDR3 has 18 amino acids. Germline loops: CDR1 LNHDA, CDR2 SQIVND (reference sequence). In DNA, the CDR3 is TGTGCCAGTAGTCCCCCCCCCAGGGGGCTCAAGGGGAACACTGAAGCTTTCTTT. Its protein is CASSPPPRGLKGNTEAFF.

This rearrangement joins TRBV30 to TRBJ2-5, with 10 positions matching TRBD2. J gave up 7 bases and V 3 bases, and 11 bases lay outside the gene matches. The CDR3 runs 15 residues. Germline CDR1 is GTSNPN and CDR2 is SVGIG (reference sequence). DNA for the CDR3: TGTGCCTGGAGGGGGACTAGCGCGGGAGTAGGGACCCAGTACTTC. It yields the protein CAWRGTSAGVGTQYF.

The chain couples TRBV18 to TRBJ1-1; 7 bases match TRBD1. The germline V gene encodes CDR1 KGHSH and CDR2 LQKENI. The CDR3 is 12 residues long. V shed 3 bases, J shed 6 bases, and the junction held 1 base outside the gene matches. This CDR3 reads CASSPDRAEAFF. CDR3 bases: TGTGCCAGCTCACCCGACAGGGCTGAAGCTTTCTTT.

This clone has just one count. The chain uses TRBV7-9 and TRBJ2-3; D remains unclear. Trimming removed 2 bases at V and 5 bases at J, with 5 bases between. Germline CDR1 SEHNR, CDR2 FQNEAQ (reference sequence). The CDR3 consists of 12 residues. The CDR3: CASSLNGDTQYF. The CDR3 DNA reads as TGTGCCAGCAGCTTAAACGGAGATACGCAGTATTTT.

V is TRBV5-4 and J is TRBJ2-7, with TRBD1 matching over 7 bases. Per germline, CDR1 SGHNT and CDR2 YYREEE (reference sequence). V was pared by 0 bases and J by 5 bases, with 5 bases of the junction left unmatched. This CDR3 contains 14 residues. The CDR3 region has the DNA TGTGCCAGCAGCTTGGGACAGGGTACACACGAGCAGTACTTC. Its protein is CASSLGQGTHEQYF.

The genes are TRBV5-1 and TRBJ1-4; D gene uncertain. Trimming shortened V by 5 bases and J by 2 bases, and 13 bases separated the two germline ends. CDR1 is SGHRS, CDR2 YFSETQ, per germline. The CDR3 is made up of 15 amino acids. This CDR3 reads CASSPNGVTNEKLFF. CDR3 coding DNA: TGCGCCAGCAGTCCCAACGGTGTGACTAATGAAAAACTGTTTTTT.

This clone was seen once. The chain links TRBV29-1 to TRBJ2-7; D possibly corresponds to TRBD1 (6 bases). This CDR3 region has 15 residues. The germline CDR1 and CDR2 sequences are SQVTM and ANQGSEA. V was pared by 6 bases and J by 2 bases, with 20 bases between. The CDR3 DNA is TGCAGCGTCCCCATATGGCGGACAGATACCTACGAGCAGTACTTC. This translates into CSVPIWRTDTYEQYF.

CDR3 bases: TGTGCCAGCAGTTTATATGACGGAGATGAAAAACTGTTTTTT. This encodes CASSLYDGDEKLFF. The chain combines TRBV28 with TRBJ1-4; unclear D gene. In germline, CDR1 is MDHEN, CDR2 SYDVKM. The CDR3 is made up of 14 amino acids. V lost 1 base and J 6 bases, leaving 9 bases between the germline ends.

V and J are TRBV5-1 and TRBJ1-5; D is unclear. The germline CDR1 and CDR2 sequences are SGHRS and YFSETQ. Trimming cost V 7 bases and J 1 base, with 9 bases left between them. The CDR3 extends over 13 amino acids. Here the CDR3 reads CASSRESNQPQHF. In DNA, the CDR3 is TGCGCCAGCTCCCGGGAGAGCAATCAGCCCCAGCATTTT.

The V and J genes are TRBV15 and TRBJ2-7; D not resolved. CDR1 and CDR2 (germline): LNHNV, YYDKDF (reference sequence). The V end was cut by 3 bases, the J end by 2 bases, with 11 bases between. The length of the CDR3 is 14 residues. The CDR3 DNA follows: TGTGCCACCAGCAGCCGCCAGAACACCTACGAGCAGTACTTC. Translated, it gives CATSSRQNTYEQYF. Drawing the rest from reference TRBV15 and TRBJ2-7, the complete variable domain is DAMVIQNPRYQVTQFGKPVTLSCSQTLNHNVMYWYQQKSSQAPKLLFHYYDKDFNNEADTPDNFQSRRPNTSFCFLDIRSPGLGDTAMYLCATSSRQNTYEQYFGPGTRLTVT.